This record looks at one T cell receptor beta chain sequence and its context. Original data processing: Researchers report that nucleated cell counts were estimated from reference gene primer amplification. The repertoire was sequenced with immunoSEQ multiplex PCR; TCRdb's copy has only in-frame clones and lacks some. The V and J calls and clone size are taken from that table; D and trimming were inferred from the DNA. In the table there are about 140,000 clones, roughly 87% of which are singletons. This sample is drawn from a study of blood T cell repertoires in COVID-19. On the study more broadly: The study drew acute and convalescent COVID-19 samples from the United States, Italy and Spain. The analysed material was cDNA or gDNA that came from T cells, B-cell-depleted T cells, or PBMCs.

The CDR3 is 16 amino acids. The germline V gene has CDR1 SGHAT and CDR2 FQNNGV. V was pared by 4 bases and J by 5 bases, with 17 bases between. The sample taken for sequencing was peripheral blood. This receptor was obtained from a woman in her fifties or sixties with acute or convalescent COVID-19. The chain combines TRBV11-2 with TRBJ1-4; no firm D call. CDR3 nucleotides: TGTGCCAGCAGCTGGGGTTCGGGAGGGTGGAATGAAAAACTGTTTTTT. Its protein is CASSWGSGGWNEKLFF.